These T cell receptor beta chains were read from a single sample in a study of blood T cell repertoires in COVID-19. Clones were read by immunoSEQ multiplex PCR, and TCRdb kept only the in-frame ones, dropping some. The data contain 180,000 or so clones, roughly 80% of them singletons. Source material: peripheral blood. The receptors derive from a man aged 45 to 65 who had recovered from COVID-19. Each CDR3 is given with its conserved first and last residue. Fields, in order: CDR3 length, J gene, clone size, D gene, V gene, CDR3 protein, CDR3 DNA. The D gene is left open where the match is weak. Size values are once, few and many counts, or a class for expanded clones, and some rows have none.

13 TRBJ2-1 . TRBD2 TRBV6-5 CASSLAGWNEQFF TGTGCCAGCAGTCTAGCGGGCTGGAATGAGCAGTTCTTC
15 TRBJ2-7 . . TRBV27 CASSFKQAFTYEQYF TGTGCCAGCAGTTTTAAGCAGGCCTTCACCTACGAGCAGTACTTC
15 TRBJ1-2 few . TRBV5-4 CASSLPGGFVGGYTF TGTGCCAGCAGCTTGCCGGGAGGGTTCGTGGGTGGCTACACCTTC
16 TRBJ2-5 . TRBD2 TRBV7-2 CASSLGTSGRGETQYF TGTGCCAGCAGCTTAGGGACTAGCGGGAGGGGGGAGACCCAGTACTTC
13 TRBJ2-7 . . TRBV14 CASSQEWRGEQYF TGTGCCAGCAGCCAAGAATGGAGGGGCGAGCAGTACTTC
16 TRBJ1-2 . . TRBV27 CASSSEGRGVSYGYTF TGTGCCAGCAGTTCCGAGGGACGGGGGGTTAGTTATGGCTACACCTTC
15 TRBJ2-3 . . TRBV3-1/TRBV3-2 CASSQDLTPTHTQYF TGTGCCAGCAGCCAAGATCTGACTCCCACCCATACGCAGTATTTT
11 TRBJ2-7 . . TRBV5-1 CASSSAYEQYF TGCGCCAGCAGCTCAGCCTACGAGCAGTACTTC
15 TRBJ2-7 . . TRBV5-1 CASSSGRAGGNEQYF TGCGCCAGCAGCTCAGGGAGGGCAGGGGGCAACGAGCAGTACTTC
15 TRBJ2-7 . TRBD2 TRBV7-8 CASSLPAGDLFEQYF TGTGCCAGCAGCTTACCGGCGGGAGATCTTTTCGAGCAGTACTTC
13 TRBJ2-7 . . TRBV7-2 CASSLPSVKAQYF TGTGCCAGCAGCTTACCTAGCGTCAAGGCGCAGTACTTC
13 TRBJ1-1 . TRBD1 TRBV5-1 CASSPGGDTEAFF TGCGCCAGCAGCCCAGGGGGTGACACTGAAGCTTTCTTT
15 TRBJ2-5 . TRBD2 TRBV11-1 CASSPGLAGQETQYF TGTGCCAGCAGCCCCGGACTAGCGGGCCAAGAGACCCAGTACTTC
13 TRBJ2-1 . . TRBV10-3 CAVAYREGNEQFF TGTGCCGTAGCATACAGGGAGGGCAATGAGCAGTTCTTC
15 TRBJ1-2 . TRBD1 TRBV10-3 CAISEYGTASYGYTF TGTGCCATCAGTGAATATGGGACAGCCTCCTATGGCTACACCTTC
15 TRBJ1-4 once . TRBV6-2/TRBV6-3 CASSTRRGVDEKLFF TGTGCCAGCAGTACACGACGGGGGGTTGATGAAAAACTGTTTTTT
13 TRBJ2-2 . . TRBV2 CASSALNTGELFF TGTGCCAGCAGTGCACTGAACACCGGGGAGCTGTTTTTT
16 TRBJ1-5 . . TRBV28 CASSFFEANSLKPQHF TGTGCCAGCAGTTTTTTTGAAGCTAACTCTTTAAAGCCCCAGCATTTT
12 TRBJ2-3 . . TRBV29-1 CSVSHRTDTQYF TGCAGCGTATCCCATCGCACAGATACGCAGTATTTT
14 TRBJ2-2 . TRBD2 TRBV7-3 CASSPLAGERELFF TGTGCCAGCAGCCCGCTAGCGGGAGAACGGGAGCTGTTTTTT
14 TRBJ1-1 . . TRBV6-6 CASIRTQSNTEAFF TGTGCCAGCATTCGGACACAATCGAACACTGAAGCTTTCTTT
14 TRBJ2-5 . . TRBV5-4 CASSLQGSWETQYF TGTGCCAGCAGCTTGCAGGGTAGTTGGGAGACCCAGTACTTC
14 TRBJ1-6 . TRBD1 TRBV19 CASRYGTENSPLHF TGTGCCAGTAGATACGGGACAGAAAATTCACCCCTCCACTTT
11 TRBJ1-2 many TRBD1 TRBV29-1 CSVGTDNGYTF TGCAGCGTCGGGACAGATAATGGCTACACCTTC
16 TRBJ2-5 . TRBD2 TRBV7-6 CASSGGRAAAGETQYF TGTGCCAGCTCTGGAGGGAGGGCCGCGGCGGGGGAGACCCAGTACTTC
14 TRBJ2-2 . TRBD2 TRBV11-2 CASSDELAAGELFF TGTGCCAGCAGCGATGAACTAGCGGCCGGGGAGCTGTTTTTT
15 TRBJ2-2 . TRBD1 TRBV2 CASSPTGGSTGELFF TGTGCCAGCAGCCCGACAGGGGGGAGCACCGGGGAGCTGTTTTTT
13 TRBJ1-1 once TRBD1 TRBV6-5 CASSYWTGGPAFF TGTGCCAGCAGTTACTGGACAGGGGGCCCGGCTTTCTTT
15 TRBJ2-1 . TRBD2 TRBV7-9 CASSLKLARANEQFF TGTGCCAGCAGCTTAAAACTAGCGAGAGCCAATGAGCAGTTCTTC
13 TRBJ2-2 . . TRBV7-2 CASSLVITGELFF TGTGCCAGCAGCTTAGTTATCACCGGGGAGCTGTTTTTT
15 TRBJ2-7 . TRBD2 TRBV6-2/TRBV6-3 CASSRTSGSSYEQYF TGTGCCAGCAGCAGGACTAGCGGGAGTTCCTACGAGCAGTACTTC
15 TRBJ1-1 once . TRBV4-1 CASSQADSLNTEAFF TGCGCCAGCAGCCAAGCAGACAGCCTGAACACTGAAGCTTTCTTT
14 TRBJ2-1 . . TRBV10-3 CAITESGSYNEQFF TGTGCCATCACGGAGAGCGGCTCCTACAATGAGCAGTTCTTC
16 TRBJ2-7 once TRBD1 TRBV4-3 CASSQDRTGAAYEQYF TGCGCCAGCAGCCAAGATCGGACAGGGGCGGCCTACGAGCAGTACTTC
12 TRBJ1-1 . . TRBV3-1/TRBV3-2 CASSQESTEAFF TGTGCCAGCAGCCAAGAGAGTACTGAAGCTTTCTTT
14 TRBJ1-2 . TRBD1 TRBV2 CASSDSPGTDGYTF TGTGCCAGCAGTGACTCACCGGGGACAGACGGCTACACCTTC
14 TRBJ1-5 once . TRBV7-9 CASSLDISNQPQHF TGTGCCAGCAGCCTGGACATCAGCAATCAGCCCCAGCATTTT
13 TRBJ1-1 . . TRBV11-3 CASSEGFNTEAFF TGTGCCAGCAGCGAGGGCTTTAACACTGAAGCTTTCTTT
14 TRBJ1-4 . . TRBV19 CASCRAPEVEKLFF TGTGCCAGTTGCAGGGCACCCGAGGTGGAAAAACTGTTTTTT
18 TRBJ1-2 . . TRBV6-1 CASSARQKAATANYGYTF TGTGCCAGCAGTGCAAGACAAAAGGCAGCTACTGCTAACTATGGCTACACCTTC
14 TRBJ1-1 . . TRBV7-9 CASSLGTANTEAFF TGTGCCAGCAGCTTAGGAACAGCGAACACTGAAGCTTTCTTT
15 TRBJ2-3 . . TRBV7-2 CASTIASWSTDTQYF TGTGCCAGCACTATAGCGAGTTGGAGCACAGATACGCAGTATTTT
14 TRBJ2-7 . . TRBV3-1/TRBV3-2 CASSQSLSSYEQYF TGTGCCAGCAGCCAATCCCTAAGCTCCTACGAGCAGTACTTC